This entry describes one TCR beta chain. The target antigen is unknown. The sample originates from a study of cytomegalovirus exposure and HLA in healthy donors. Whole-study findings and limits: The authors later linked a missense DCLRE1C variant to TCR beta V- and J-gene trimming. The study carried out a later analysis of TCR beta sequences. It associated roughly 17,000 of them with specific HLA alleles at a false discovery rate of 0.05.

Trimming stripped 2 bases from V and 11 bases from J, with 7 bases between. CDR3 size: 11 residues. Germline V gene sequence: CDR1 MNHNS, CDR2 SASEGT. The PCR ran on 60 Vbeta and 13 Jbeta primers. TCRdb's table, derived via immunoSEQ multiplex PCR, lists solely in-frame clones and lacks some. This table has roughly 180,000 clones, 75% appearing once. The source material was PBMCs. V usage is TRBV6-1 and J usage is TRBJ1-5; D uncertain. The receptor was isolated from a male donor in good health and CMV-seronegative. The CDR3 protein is CASSETQSQHF. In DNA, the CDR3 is TGTGCCAGCAGTGAAACCCAGTCCCAGCATTTT.